The 28 T cell receptor beta chains below come from one sample, sequenced in a study of T-cell memory formation after mild COVID-19. TCRdb passed the 5' RACE reads through MiXCR, listing each CDR3 protein once. The sample gives approximately 570,000 distinct CDR3 sequences, over 15% of which show up once; about 11% is in the top ten. What was sequenced was PBMCs or a T cell subset sorted from them (not recorded which). The source of these receptors is an adult woman who had mild COVID-19 (a few samples of this study predate the infection). Cell type and time point are not known.

The chain joins TRBV7-3 to TRBJ2-1; 9 bases line up with TRBD2. Germline CDR1 is SGHTA and CDR2 is FQGTGA. Trimming took 2 bases from V and 7 from J; bases not matched to a gene: 6. This CDR3 region has 15 residues. DNA of the CDR3: TGTGCCAGCAGCTTAGGTAGCGGGAGTGGAAATGAGCAGTTCTTC. Encoded protein: CASSLGSGSGNEQFF.

This clonotype has more than one count but fewer than ten. J is TRBJ2-5 and V is TRBV24-1, with 15 nucleotides matching TRBD2. The CDR3 extends over 17 amino acids. Trimming took 4 bases from V and 5 from J; bases not matched to a gene: 7. Germline CDR1 and CDR2: KGHDR and SFDVKD. The CDR3 loop reads CATSDPPGTSGGETQYF. CDR3 nucleotide sequence: TGTGCCACCAGTGACCCCCCCGGGACTAGCGGGGGGGAGACCCAGTACTTC.

This sequence joins TRBV20-1 and TRBJ2-7, with 7 bases aligning to TRBD1. This CDR3 has 12 residues. V dropped 6 bases and J dropped 3; count of bases not matched to a gene: 5. Germline loops: CDR1 DFQATT, CDR2 SNEGSKA (reference sequence). This CDR3 is CSANRGYYEQYF. CDR3 sequence (DNA): TGCAGTGCAAACAGGGGCTACTACGAGCAGTACTTC.

V usage is TRBV6-6 and J usage is TRBJ1-3; D call uncertain. The V and J ends lost 6 bases and 4 bases respectively, with 22 bases between them. Germline-derived CDR1 and CDR2 are MNHNY and SVGAGI (reference sequence). This CDR3 spans 17 amino acids. The CDR3 DNA is TGTGCCAGCAGAGCCCCCCAAGGACCGGGGATCGGAAACACCATATATTTT. Translation gives CASRAPQGPGIGNTIYF.

This rearrangement joins TRBV7-9 to TRBJ2-4; TRBD1 might be the D (6 bases). This CDR3 comprises 20 residues. Germline CDR1 is SEHNR and CDR2 is FQNEAQ (reference sequence). V was pared by 6 bases and J by 0 bases, with 27 bases between. The CDR3 sequence is CASRTSIGAEGGVAKNIQYF. The DNA of the CDR3 is TGTGCCAGCAGGACCTCGATCGGAGCCGAAGGGGGAGTAGCCAAAAACATTCAGTACTTC.

This sequence joins TRBV6-5 and TRBJ2-7; D may be TRBD2 (6 bases). Trimming pared 0 bases from V and 10 bases from J, leaving 16 bases between. The germline V gene has CDR1 MNHEY and CDR2 SVGAGI. The CDR3 is 14 amino acids. The DNA for the CDR3 is TGTGCCAGCAGTTACTCGGGAGGCAGAGTTGGACAGTACTTC. This gives the protein CASSYSGGRVGQYF.

This clonotype was seen more than once but under ten times. The chain is built from TRBV4-1 and TRBJ1-2; D is possibly TRBD1 (6 bases). Germline CDR1 is MGHRA and CDR2 is YSYEKL. CDR3 length: 14 residues. V was clipped by 0 bases and J by 5 bases, with 10 bases between them. The CDR3 reads CASSQDQGRYGYTF. CDR3 nucleotides: TGCGCCAGCAGCCAAGATCAGGGGCGGTATGGCTACACCTTC.

Only a few counts were recorded for this clonotype. The chain employs TRBV5-1 and TRBJ2-5; 8 bases agree with TRBD2. CDR1 is SGHRS, CDR2 YFSETQ, per germline. The CDR3 runs to 15 residues. Losses at the gene ends were 4 bases for V and 2 bases for J; bases not matched to a gene: 7. CDR3 region: CASSKGSGVQETQYF. CDR3 in DNA: TGCGCCAGCAGCAAGGGTAGCGGGGTTCAAGAGACCCAGTACTTC.

The chain links TRBV5-5 to TRBJ2-1; TRBD2 matches at 7 bases. The germline V gene has CDR1 SGHKS and CDR2 YYEKEE (reference sequence). Germline trimming cut 1 base from V and 0 bases from J; bases unmatched to any gene: 7. The CDR3 length is 17 residues. Here the CDR3 reads CASSLLGGDSSYNEQFF. The CDR3 nucleotides read TGTGCCAGCAGCTTGTTGGGAGGGGACTCCTCCTACAATGAGCAGTTCTTC.

The chain combines TRBV13 with TRBJ2-7, with 7 bases aligning to TRBD2. V dropped 4 bases and J dropped 0; count of bases not matched to a gene: 6. CDR3 length: 15 residues. In germline, CDR1 is PRHDT, CDR2 FYEKMQ (reference sequence). The DNA for the CDR3 is TGTGCCAGCAGCTCTTCCGGGGGGAGCTCCTACGAGCAGTACTTC. This codes for CASSSSGGSSYEQYF. The variable domain in full, with the rest retrieved from reference TRBV13 and TRBJ2-7, is AAGVIQSPRHLIKEKRETATLKCYPIPRHDTVYWYQQGPGQDPQFLISFYEKMQSDKGSIPDRFSAQQFSDYHSELNMSSLELGDSALYFCASSSSGGSSYEQYFGPGTRLTVT.

This clonotype has more than one count but fewer than ten. The rearrangement uses TRBV14 and TRBJ2-7, with D perhaps matching TRBD1 (6 bases). With 4 bases removed from V and 9 bases from J, the gap between germline ends came to 13 bases. The CDR3 is 12 residues long. Germline V gene sequence: CDR1 SGHDN, CDR2 FVKESK. The CDR3 region is CASSPLGTRQYF. DNA for the CDR3: TGTGCCAGCAGCCCTTTAGGGACAAGGCAGTACTTC.

V usage is TRBV11-2 and J usage is TRBJ1-1; D perhaps matches TRBD1 (5 bases). Trimming shortened V by 5 bases and J by 8 bases, and 9 bases separated the two germline ends. The CDR3 sequence is 11 residues long. Germline V CDR1 and CDR2: SGHAT, FQNNGV. CDR3 coding DNA: TGTGCCAGCAGCGCCGGGGGGGAAGCTTTCTTT. This codes for CASSAGGEAFF.

This clonotype was seen a few times. The V call is TRBV7-8, the J call TRBJ2-5; D ambiguous. Trimming pared 4 bases from V and 1 base from J, leaving 13 bases between. The germline V gene has CDR1 SGHVS and CDR2 FQNEAQ. This CDR3 comprises 15 residues. The CDR3 protein is CASSSIVRSQETQYF. As DNA, the CDR3 is TGTGCCAGCAGCTCCATAGTCCGGTCCCAAGAGACCCAGTACTTC.

The CDR3 DNA reads TGCGCCAGCAACCTAGCGGGGGGTACCTATTACGAGCAGTACTTC. Translated, it gives CASNLAGGTYYEQYF. This chain joins TRBV10-2 and TRBJ2-7; 11 positions agree with TRBD2. V shed 7 bases and J 4 bases; nucleotides not matched to a gene: 9. Per germline, CDR1 WSHSY and CDR2 SAAADI. The CDR3 length is 15 residues.

The chain recombines TRBV6-1 with TRBJ2-1, with 8 bases fitting TRBD2. The CDR3 runs to 15 residues. Looked up from germline, CDR1 is MNHNS and CDR2 is SASEGT. Trimming at V came to 8 bases and at J to 6 bases, leaving 12 bases not matched to a gene. CDR3 nucleotide sequence: TGTGCCAGCCGATCCGAAGCGGGGGACCCCAATGAGCAGTTCTTC. Amino acid sequence: CASRSEAGDPNEQFF.

V is TRBV21-1 and J is TRBJ2-5; the table calls TRBD1, which could not be checked here. TRBV21-1 is a pseudogene segment. The CDR3 sequence is 15 residues long. The CDR3 reads CASSASTGTAKTQYF. The DNA for the CDR3 is TGTGCCAGCAGCGCCTCGACAGGGACGGCGAAGACCCAGTACTTC.

This clonotype was seen a handful of times. This chain links TRBV27 with TRBJ2-1, with 8 bases matching TRBD1. The V segment lost 4 bases and the J segment 8 bases; nucleotides outside the gene matches: 10. CDR3 size: 15 residues. Germline CDR1 and CDR2: MNHEY and SMNVEV (reference sequence). CDR3 coding DNA: TGTGCCAGCAGTTATCGGGCAGGGGGCCGCGATGAGCAGTTCTTC. As protein: CASSYRAGGRDEQFF.

This clonotype was counted ten times or more. The chain joins TRBV7-9 to TRBJ2-1, with a weak D call TRBD1 (5 bases). The CDR3 extends over 11 amino acids. Germline CDR1 SEHNR, CDR2 FQNEAQ (reference sequence). V was clipped by 4 bases and J by 8 bases, with 6 bases between them. CDR3 sequence reads: CASSSGYEQFF. The CDR3 DNA follows: TGTGCCAGCAGCTCAGGGTATGAGCAGTTCTTC.

V usage is TRBV19 and J usage is TRBJ2-5; TRBD2 matches 9 bases. Germline V gene lookup returns CDR1 LNHDA and CDR2 SQIVND (reference sequence). The CDR3 is made up of 14 amino acids. V dropped 6 bases and J dropped 5; count of bases not matched to a gene: 7. The CDR3 DNA reads as TGTGCCAGTAGATCCAGCGGGGGGATGGAGACCCAGTACTTC. Amino acids: CASRSSGGMETQYF.

The rearrangement uses TRBV5-5 and TRBJ1-3; a possible D gene is TRBD1 (6 bases). The CDR3 length is 16 residues. The germline gives CDR1 SGHKS, CDR2 YYEKEE (reference sequence). V lost 0 bases and J 0 bases, leaving 10 bases between the germline ends. This CDR3 reads CASSLGDRNSGNTIYF. The CDR3 DNA sequence: TGTGCCAGCAGCTTGGGCGACAGGAACTCTGGAAACACCATATATTTT.

For this clonotype: Germline and junction disagree at one end, which may indicate a read error. This chain joins TRBV6-5 and TRBJ2-3; tentative D call: TRBD2 (6 bases). The CDR3 has 14 amino acids. The germline V gene encodes CDR1 MNHEY and CDR2 SVGAGI. The CDR3 spells CSSSLGGGTDTQYF. The CDR3 DNA reads as TGTTCCAGCAGTTTGGGAGGCGGGACAGATACGCAGTATTTT.

This clonotype came up a few times. CDR3 sequence (DNA): TGTGCCAGCAGTCGAACTAGGGGAGCGGGCTCCTACGAGCAGTACTTC. This encodes CASSRTRGAGSYEQYF. The rearrangement joins TRBV11-2 to TRBJ2-7; perhaps TRBD2 as D (6 bases). The CDR3 has 16 amino acids. Germline assignment: CDR1 SGHAT and CDR2 FQNNGV. V was pared by 6 bases and J by 0 bases, with 18 bases between.

This clonotype was seen a few times. In DNA, the CDR3 is TGCAGTGCTAGACCAGGACAACCTCCTTCAGAGACCCAGTACTTC. Protein product: CSARPGQPPSETQYF. The V gene is TRBV20-1, the J gene TRBJ2-5, with D perhaps matching TRBD1 (5 bases). Germline-derived CDR1 and CDR2 are DFQATT and SNEGSKA (reference sequence). V gave up 2 bases and J gave up 4 bases, with 17 bases separating them. The CDR3 extends over 15 amino acids.

The table lists this clonotype with a few counts. This rearrangement joins TRBV20-1 to TRBJ2-2; either TRBD1 or TRBD2 may supply D (5 bases each). V was clipped by 6 bases and J by 1 base, with 12 bases between them. The germline V gene has CDR1 DFQATT and CDR2 SNEGSKA (reference sequence). The CDR3 totals 14 residues. The CDR3 here is CSAPRDGNTGELFF. CDR3 nucleotide sequence: TGCAGTGCCCCCCGGGACGGGAACACCGGGGAGCTGTTTTTT.

V gene TRBV7-9 combines with J gene TRBJ1-1; D remains ambiguous. CDR1 is SEHNR and CDR2 is FQNEAQ in the germline V gene (reference sequence). The V gene lost 1 base and the J gene lost 8 bases, with 14 bases spanning the gap. CDR3 length: 14 amino acids. The CDR3 sequence: CASSLDPVSGEAFF. The CDR3 bases are TGTGCCAGCAGCTTAGATCCTGTATCGGGAGAAGCTTTCTTT.

This clonotype showed up just a few times. The chain carries TRBV28 and TRBJ1-1; 9 bases fit TRBD1. There are 15 residues in the CDR3. Per the germline V gene, CDR1 is MDHEN and CDR2 is SYDVKM. V was pared by 5 bases and J by 2 bases, with 6 bases of the junction left unmatched. Written as DNA, the CDR3 is TGTGCCAGCAGTCGACAGGGGGGTTTCAACACTGAAGCTTTCTTT. Translation gives CASSRQGGFNTEAFF.

This clonotype has just a few counts. This chain links TRBV4-1 with TRBJ2-7, with no clear D. V gave up 3 bases and J gave up 3 bases, with 15 bases separating them. Germline V gene lookup returns CDR1 MGHRA and CDR2 YSYEKL. The CDR3 has 15 residues. This CDR3 reads CASSHTSAALYEQYF. The CDR3 coding sequence is TGCGCCAGCAGCCATACCAGTGCCGCTCTCTACGAGCAGTACTTC.

The chain recombines TRBV20-1 with TRBJ2-1; 8 nucleotides line up with TRBD2. CDR1 DFQATT and CDR2 SNEGSKA come from the germline V gene (reference sequence). Unmatched junction bases numbered 7, after V lost 7 bases and J lost 8 bases. The length of the CDR3 is 12 residues. The CDR3 DNA sequence: TGCAGTGTGTTTCGAGCGGGAGATGAGCAGTTCTTC. The encoded protein is CSVFRAGDEQFF.